This section outlines one T cell receptor beta chain sequence together with its context. The sample originates from a study of control samples from healthy donors and cancer patients. Produced via immunoSEQ multiplex PCR; TCRdb's table is partial and in-frame only. The table lists about 90,000 clones, 93% of them singletons, with nearly 1.5% in the top ten. Losses at the gene ends were 5 bases for V and 4 bases for J; bases not matched to a gene: 6. The V gene's germline CDR1 is SGHAT and CDR2 FQNNGV. The CDR3 runs to 15 residues. This TCR came from a woman in her twenties or thirties in good health. The chain employs TRBV11-2 and TRBJ2-7; 12 bases agree with TRBD2. The sequenced material came from blood. The CDR3 sequence: CASSPSGTSGYEQYF. The DNA of the CDR3 is TGTGCCAGCAGCCCGTCCGGGACTAGCGGGTACGAGCAGTACTTC.